This TCR beta chain was sequenced for a study of shared clonotypes between healthy human individuals. In the naive CD8 group, cells lacked CD45RO and were positively selected for CCR7, so terminally differentiated effector memory CD45RA+ cells were left out. The trim removed 6 bases at V and 4 bases at J, leaving 4 bases unmatched. Germline V gene sequence: CDR1 LNHNV, CDR2 YYDKDF (reference sequence). CDR3 length equals 13 residues. Sequencing used immunoSEQ multiplex PCR; TCRdb keeps in-frame clones, though not all of them. The table records about 2.1 million clones, around 93% of them present only once.

The clonotype comes from a young man in good health. Some clones in this sample may be carry-over from other donors' samples. The chain employs TRBV15 and TRBJ2-5, with TRBD2 matching over 8 bases. The specimen sequenced was naive CD8+ T cells from PBMCs. The CDR3 DNA follows: TGTGCCACCAGTACCCGGGGGGGAGAGACCCAGTACTTC. It is translated as CATSTRGGETQYF.